The source of this T cell receptor (beta chain) is a study of spatial heterogeneity in lung cancer. At the level of the study: Every unique TCR and UMI combination, on average, appeared more than ten times in raw reads. Findings and limits, study-wide: At tumor resection, ubiquitous expanded TCRs were detected in blood more often than later.

Time point reported: blood at routine non-recurrence follow-up after resection. The input material, whole RNA from tumor, nontumor lung or frozen PBMC, was sequenced unsorted. Unique molecular identifiers tagged every individual TCR cDNA molecule. TCRdb recomputed calls from the 5' RACE reads with MiXCR, one row per CDR3 protein. The sample has some 41,000 distinct CDR3 sequences; over 9.5% are singletons. In its sample, this clonotype was seen a few times. Its specificity is not known. Per germline, CDR1 SGDLS and CDR2 YYNGEE. The CDR3 is made up of 14 amino acids. The V and J ends lost 0 bases and 5 bases, in that order; junction bases with no gene match: 5.

The sequence was obtained from a female donor with early-stage non-small cell lung cancer. The chain recombines TRBV9 with TRBJ2-7; 7 nucleotides agree with TRBD1. Specimen: PBMCs, collected at follow-up. CDR3 DNA sequence: TGTGCCAGCAGCGTAGATAGCAGGGGGAACGAGCAGTACTTC. Encoded protein: CASSVDSRGNEQYF.